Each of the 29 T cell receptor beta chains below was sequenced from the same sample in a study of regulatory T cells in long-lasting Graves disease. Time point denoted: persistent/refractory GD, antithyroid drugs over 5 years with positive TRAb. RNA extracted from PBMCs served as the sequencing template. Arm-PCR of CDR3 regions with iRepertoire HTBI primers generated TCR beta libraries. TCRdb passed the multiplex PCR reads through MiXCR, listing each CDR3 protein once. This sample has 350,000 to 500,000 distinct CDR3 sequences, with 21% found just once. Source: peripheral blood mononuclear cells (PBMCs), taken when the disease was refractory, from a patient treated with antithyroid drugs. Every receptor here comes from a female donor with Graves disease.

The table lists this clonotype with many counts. This CDR3 is CSASQRGDTIYF. CDR3 DNA: TGCAGTGCTAGTCAGCGCGGGGACACCATATATTTT. The chain combines TRBV20-1 with TRBJ1-3; no clear D gene. Germline assignment: CDR1 DFQATT and CDR2 SNEGSKA (reference sequence). The CDR3 covers 12 residues. Trimming shortened V by 3 bases and J by 8 bases, and 11 bases separated the two germline ends.

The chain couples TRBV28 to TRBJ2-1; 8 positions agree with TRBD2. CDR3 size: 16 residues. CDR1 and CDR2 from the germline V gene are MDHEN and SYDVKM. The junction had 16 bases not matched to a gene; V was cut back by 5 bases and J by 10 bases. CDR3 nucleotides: TGTGCCAGCAGTGGGGGAGCGGGAGAAGTTTCCACGGAGCAGTTCTTC. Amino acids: CASSGGAGEVSTEQFF.

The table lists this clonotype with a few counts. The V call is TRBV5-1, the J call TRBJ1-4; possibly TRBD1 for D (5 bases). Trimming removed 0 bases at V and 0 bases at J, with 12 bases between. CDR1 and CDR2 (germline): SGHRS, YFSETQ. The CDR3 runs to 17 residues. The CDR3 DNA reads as TGCGCCAGCAGCTTGGGATGGGGGAGAGCAACTAATGAAAAACTGTTTTTT. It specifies CASSLGWGRATNEKLFF.

DNA for the CDR3: TGCAGTGCTCCGGATCAGGGAGGCCCATACGAGCAGTACTTC. It yields the protein CSAPDQGGPYEQYF. This chain links TRBV20-1 with TRBJ2-7; a possible D gene is TRBD2 (6 bases). V was trimmed by 5 bases and J by 4 bases, leaving 18 bases between them. The CDR3 contains 14 residues. Germline V gene lookup returns CDR1 DFQATT and CDR2 SNEGSKA (reference sequence).

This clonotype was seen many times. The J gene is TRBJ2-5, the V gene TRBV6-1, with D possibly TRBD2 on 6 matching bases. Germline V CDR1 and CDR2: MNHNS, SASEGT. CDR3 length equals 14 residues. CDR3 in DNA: TGTGGCGTAGGCGGGACCGCCCTCCAAGAGACCCAGTACTTC. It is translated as CGVGGTALQETQYF.

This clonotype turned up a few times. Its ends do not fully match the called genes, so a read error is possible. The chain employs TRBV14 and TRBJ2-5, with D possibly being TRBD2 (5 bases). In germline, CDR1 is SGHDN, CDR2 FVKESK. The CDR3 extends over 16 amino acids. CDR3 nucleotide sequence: TGTGCCAGCAGCCAGAGGACTGTACCCGGAGAAGAAACCCAGTACTTC. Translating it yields CASSQRTVPGEETQYF.

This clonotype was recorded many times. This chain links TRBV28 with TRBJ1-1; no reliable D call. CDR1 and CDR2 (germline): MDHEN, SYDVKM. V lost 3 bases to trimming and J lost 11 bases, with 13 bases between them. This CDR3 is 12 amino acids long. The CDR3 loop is CASSFRRVAAFF. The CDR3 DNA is TGTGCCAGCAGTTTTAGGAGGGTCGCGGCTTTCTTT.

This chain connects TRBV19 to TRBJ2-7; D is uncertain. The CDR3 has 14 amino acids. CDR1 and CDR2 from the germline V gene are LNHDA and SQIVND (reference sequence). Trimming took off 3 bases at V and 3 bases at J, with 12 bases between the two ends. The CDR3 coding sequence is TGTGCCAGTAGTATTGACACGGAACGCTACGAGCAGTACTTC. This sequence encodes CASSIDTERYEQYF.

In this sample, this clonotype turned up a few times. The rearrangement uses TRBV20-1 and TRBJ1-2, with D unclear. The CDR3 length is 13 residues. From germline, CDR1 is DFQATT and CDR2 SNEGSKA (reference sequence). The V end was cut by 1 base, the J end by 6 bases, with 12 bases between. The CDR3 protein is CSARGRSGHGYTF. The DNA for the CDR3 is TGCAGTGCTAGAGGCCGGTCCGGGCATGGCTACACCTTC.

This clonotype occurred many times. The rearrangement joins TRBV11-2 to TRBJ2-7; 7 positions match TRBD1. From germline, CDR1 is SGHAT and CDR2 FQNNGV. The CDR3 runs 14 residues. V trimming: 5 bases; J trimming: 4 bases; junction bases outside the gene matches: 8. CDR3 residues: CASSQQGPGYEQYF. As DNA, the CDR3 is TGTGCCAGCAGCCAACAGGGGCCGGGGTACGAGCAGTACTTC.

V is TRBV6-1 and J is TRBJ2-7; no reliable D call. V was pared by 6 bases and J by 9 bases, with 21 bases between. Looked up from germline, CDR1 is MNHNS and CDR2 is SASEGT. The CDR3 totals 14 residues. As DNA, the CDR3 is TGTGCCAGCAGGGAGCTTGCGGCGCCCATCGGGCAGTACTTC. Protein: CASRELAAPIGQYF.

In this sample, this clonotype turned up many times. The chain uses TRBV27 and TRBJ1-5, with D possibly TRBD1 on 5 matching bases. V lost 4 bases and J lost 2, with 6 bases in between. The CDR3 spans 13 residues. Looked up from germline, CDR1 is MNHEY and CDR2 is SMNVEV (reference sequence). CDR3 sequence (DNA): TGTGCCAGCAGTTCCAGGGGCAATCAGCCCCAGCATTTT. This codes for CASSSRGNQPQHF.

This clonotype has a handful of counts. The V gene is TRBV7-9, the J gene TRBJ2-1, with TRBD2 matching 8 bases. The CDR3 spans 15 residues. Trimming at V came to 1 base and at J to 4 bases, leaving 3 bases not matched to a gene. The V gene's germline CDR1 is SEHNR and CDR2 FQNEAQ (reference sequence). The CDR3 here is CASSLGSGMYNEQFF. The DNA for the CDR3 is TGTGCCAGCAGCTTAGGTAGCGGGATGTACAATGAGCAGTTCTTC.

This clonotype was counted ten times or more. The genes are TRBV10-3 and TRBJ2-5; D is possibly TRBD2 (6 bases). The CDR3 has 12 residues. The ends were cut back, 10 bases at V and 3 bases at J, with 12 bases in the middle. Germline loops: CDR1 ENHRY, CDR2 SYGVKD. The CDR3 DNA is TGTGCCACCGGGACTGAAAAAGAGACCCAGTACTTC. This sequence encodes CATGTEKETQYF.

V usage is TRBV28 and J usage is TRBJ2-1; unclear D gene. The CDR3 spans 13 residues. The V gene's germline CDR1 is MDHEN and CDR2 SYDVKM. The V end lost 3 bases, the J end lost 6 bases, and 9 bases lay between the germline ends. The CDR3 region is CASSLVQVNEQFF. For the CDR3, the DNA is TGTGCCAGCAGTTTGGTCCAGGTCAATGAGCAGTTCTTC.

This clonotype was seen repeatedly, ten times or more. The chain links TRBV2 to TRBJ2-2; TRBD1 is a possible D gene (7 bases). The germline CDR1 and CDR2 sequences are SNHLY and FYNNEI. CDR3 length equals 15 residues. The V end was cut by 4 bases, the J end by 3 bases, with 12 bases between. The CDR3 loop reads CASSGAGGYTGELFF. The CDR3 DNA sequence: TGTGCCAGCAGTGGGGCAGGGGGGTACACCGGGGAGCTGTTTTTT. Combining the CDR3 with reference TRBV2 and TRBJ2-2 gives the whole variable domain EPEVTQTPSHQVTQMGQEVILRCVPISNHLYFYWYRQILGQKVEFLVSFYNNEISEKSEIFDDQFSVERPDGSNFTLKIRSTKLEDSAMYFCASSGAGGYTGELFFGEGSRLTVL.

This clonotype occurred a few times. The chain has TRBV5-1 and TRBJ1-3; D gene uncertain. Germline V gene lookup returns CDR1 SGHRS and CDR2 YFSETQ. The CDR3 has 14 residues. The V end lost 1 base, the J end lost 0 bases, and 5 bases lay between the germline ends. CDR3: CASSLPDSGNTIYF. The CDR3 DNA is TGCGCCAGCAGCTTGCCGGACTCTGGAAACACCATATATTTT.

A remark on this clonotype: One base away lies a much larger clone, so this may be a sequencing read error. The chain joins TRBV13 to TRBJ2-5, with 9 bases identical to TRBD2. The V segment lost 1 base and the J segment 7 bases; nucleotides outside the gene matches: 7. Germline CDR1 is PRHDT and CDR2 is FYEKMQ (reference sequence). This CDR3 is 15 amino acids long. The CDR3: CASSLEASGKGTQYF. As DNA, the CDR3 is TGTGCCAGCAGCTTAGAAGCTAGCGGGAAAGGGACCCAGTACTTC.

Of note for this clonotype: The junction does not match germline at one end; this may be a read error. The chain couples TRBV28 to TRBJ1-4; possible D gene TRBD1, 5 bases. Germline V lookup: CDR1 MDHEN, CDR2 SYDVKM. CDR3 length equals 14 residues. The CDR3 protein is CASSVGDRGEELVF. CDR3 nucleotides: TGTGCCAGCAGTGTTGGAGACAGAGGCGAAGAACTGGTTTTT.

As DNA, the CDR3 is TGTGCCAGTAGTCCCCCAGCGGGGACCCAGCATTTT. It translates to CASSPPAGTQHF. The chain joins TRBV19 to TRBJ1-5; D not resolved. CDR3 length: 12 residues. Germline lookup yields CDR1 LNHDA and CDR2 SQIVND (reference sequence). The ends were cut back, 5 bases at V and 11 bases at J, with 13 bases in the middle.

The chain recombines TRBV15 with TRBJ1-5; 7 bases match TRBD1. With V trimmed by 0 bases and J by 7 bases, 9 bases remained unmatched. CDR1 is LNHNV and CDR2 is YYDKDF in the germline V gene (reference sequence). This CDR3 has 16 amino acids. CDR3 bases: TGTGCCACCAGCAGAGATCAAAGGGGGCAAGGACAGCCCCAGCATTTT. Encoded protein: CATSRDQRGQGQPQHF.

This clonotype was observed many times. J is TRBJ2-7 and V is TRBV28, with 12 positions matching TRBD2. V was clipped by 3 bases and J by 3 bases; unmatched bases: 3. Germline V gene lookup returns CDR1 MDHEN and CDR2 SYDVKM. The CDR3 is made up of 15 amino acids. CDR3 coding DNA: TGTGCCAGCAGTTTTCTAGCGGGAGGGAGCTACGAGCAGTACTTC. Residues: CASSFLAGGSYEQYF.

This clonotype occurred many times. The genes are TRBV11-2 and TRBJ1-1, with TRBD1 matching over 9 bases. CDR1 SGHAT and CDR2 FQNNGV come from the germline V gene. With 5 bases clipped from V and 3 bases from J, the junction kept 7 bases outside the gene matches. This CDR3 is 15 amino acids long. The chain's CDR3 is CASSPWTGADTEAFF. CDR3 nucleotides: TGTGCCAGCAGCCCCTGGACAGGGGCGGACACTGAAGCTTTCTTT.

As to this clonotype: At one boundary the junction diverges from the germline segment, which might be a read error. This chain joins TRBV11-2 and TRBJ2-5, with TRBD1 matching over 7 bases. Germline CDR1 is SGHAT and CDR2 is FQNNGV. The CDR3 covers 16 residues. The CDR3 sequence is CASSPVTGETRETQCF. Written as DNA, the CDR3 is TGTGCCAGCTCACCAGTCACAGGGGAAACCCGAGAGACCCAGTGCTTC.

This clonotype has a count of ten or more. The CDR3 DNA follows: TGTGCCAGCAGGGGACATAACTACGAGCAGTACTTC. Translation gives CASRGHNYEQYF. V is TRBV27 and J is TRBJ2-7, with a tentative D call TRBD1 (6 bases). The CDR3 runs to 12 residues. V was shortened by 6 bases and J by 3 bases, with 9 bases between the two germline ends. CDR1 and CDR2 (germline): MNHEY, SMNVEV (reference sequence).

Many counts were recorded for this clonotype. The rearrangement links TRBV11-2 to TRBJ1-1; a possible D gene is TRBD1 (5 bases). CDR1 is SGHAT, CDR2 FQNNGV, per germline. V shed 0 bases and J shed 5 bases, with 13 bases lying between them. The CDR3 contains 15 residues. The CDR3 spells CASSLDYGGRTEAFF. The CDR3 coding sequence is TGTGCCAGCAGCTTAGATTATGGGGGAAGGACTGAAGCTTTCTTT.

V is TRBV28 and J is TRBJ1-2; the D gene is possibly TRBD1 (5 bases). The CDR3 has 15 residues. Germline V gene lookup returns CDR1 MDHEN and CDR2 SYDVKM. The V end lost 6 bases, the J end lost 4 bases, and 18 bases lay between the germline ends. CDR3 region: CASSGGVKGTYGYTF. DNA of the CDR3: TGTGCCAGCAGCGGTGGTGTAAAGGGGACCTATGGCTACACCTTC.

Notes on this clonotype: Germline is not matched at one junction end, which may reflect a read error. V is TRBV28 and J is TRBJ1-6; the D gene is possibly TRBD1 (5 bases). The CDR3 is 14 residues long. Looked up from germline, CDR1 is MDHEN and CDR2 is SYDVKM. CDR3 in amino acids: CAGSLTAYNSPLHF. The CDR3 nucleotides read TGTGCCGGCAGTCTGACAGCTTATAATTCACCCCTCCACTTT.

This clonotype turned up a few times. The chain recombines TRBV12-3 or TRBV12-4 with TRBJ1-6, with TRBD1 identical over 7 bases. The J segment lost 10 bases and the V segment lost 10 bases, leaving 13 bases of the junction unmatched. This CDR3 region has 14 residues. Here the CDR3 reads CATGRGQGGSPLHF. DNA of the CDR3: TGTGCCACCGGCCGTGGGCAGGGGGGATCACCCCTCCACTTT.